Sequencing of this T cell receptor beta chain was carried out in a study of early T cells in non-severe SARS-CoV-2 infection. Study-wide results and caveats: Clonotype matching in VDJdb favored anti-spike CD8 responses and did not capture private and CD4 specificities.

CDR1 is MNHEY, CDR2 SVGAGI, per germline. V was shortened by 0 bases and J by 1 base, with 12 bases between the two germline ends. CDR3 size: 16 residues. Researchers attached unique molecular identifiers to individual cDNA molecules. In TCRdb, the 5' RACE reads were re-called with MiXCR into one record per CDR3 protein. In the table there are tens of thousands of distinct CDR3 sequences, about 9.1% of which are singletons. This clonotype was seen at least ten times. No antigen is known for it. The sequenced sample was whole blood. This clonotype was obtained from an adult who was a healthcare worker with PCR-confirmed SARS-CoV-2 infection or an uninfected control (not recorded which). This rearrangement joins TRBV6-5 to TRBJ1-1; weak D call: TRBD1 (6 bases). The CDR3 DNA follows: TGTGCCAGCAGTTACTCTACGGGGGCCCCGAACACTGAAGCTTTCTTT. Amino acids: CASSYSTGAPNTEAFF.